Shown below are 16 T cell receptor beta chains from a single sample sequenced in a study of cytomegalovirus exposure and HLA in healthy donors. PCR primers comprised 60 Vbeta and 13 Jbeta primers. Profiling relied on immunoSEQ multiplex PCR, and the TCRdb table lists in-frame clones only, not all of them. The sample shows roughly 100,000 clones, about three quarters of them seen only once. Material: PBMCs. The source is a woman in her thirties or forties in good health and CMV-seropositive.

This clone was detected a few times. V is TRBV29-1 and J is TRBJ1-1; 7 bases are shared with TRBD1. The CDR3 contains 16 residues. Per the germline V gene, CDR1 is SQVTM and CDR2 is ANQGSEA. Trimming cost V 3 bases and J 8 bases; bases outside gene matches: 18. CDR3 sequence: CSVDRGRDSLGNEAFF. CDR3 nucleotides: TGCAGCGTTGATAGGGGCCGGGACAGTCTAGGAAACGAAGCTTTCTTT.

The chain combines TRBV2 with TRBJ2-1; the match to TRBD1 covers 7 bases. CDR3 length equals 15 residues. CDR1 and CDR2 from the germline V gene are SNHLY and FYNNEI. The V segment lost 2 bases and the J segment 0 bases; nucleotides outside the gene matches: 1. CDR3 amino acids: CASSERDSSYNEQFF. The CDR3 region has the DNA TGTGCCAGCAGTGAACGGGACAGCTCCTACAATGAGCAGTTCTTC.

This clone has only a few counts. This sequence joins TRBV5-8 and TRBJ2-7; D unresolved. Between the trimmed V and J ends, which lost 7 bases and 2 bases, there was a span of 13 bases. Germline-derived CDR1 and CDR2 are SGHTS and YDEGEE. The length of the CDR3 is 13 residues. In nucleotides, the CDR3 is TGTGCCAGCGGGTTCCTGAGCGCCTACGAGCAGTACTTC. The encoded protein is CASGFLSAYEQYF.

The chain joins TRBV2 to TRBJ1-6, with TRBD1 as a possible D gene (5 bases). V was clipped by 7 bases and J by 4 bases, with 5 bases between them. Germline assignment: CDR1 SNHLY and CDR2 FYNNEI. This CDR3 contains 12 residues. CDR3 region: CASKGYNSPLHF. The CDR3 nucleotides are TGTGCCAGCAAGGGGTATAATTCACCCCTCCACTTT.

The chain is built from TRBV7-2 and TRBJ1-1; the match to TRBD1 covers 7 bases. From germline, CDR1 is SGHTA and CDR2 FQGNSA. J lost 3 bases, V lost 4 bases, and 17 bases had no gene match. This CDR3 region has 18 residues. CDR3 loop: CASSSAPGGPGRYTEAFF. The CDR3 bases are TGTGCCAGCAGCTCAGCCCCAGGGGGACCGGGACGGTACACTGAAGCTTTCTTT.

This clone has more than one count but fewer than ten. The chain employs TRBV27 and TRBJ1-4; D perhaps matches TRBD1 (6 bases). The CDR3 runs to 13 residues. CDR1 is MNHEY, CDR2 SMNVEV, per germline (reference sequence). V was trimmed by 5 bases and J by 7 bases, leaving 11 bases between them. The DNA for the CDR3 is TGTGCCAGCAGTCTACAGGGAAGTGAAAAACTGTTTTTT. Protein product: CASSLQGSEKLFF.

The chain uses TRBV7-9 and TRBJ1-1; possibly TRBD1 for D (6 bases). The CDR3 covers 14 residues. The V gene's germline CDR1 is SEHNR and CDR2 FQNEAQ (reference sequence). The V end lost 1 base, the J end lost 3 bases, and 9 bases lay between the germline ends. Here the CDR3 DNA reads TGTGCCAGCAGCTTAGAAGGGGGGGACACTGAAGCTTTCTTT. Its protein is CASSLEGGDTEAFF.

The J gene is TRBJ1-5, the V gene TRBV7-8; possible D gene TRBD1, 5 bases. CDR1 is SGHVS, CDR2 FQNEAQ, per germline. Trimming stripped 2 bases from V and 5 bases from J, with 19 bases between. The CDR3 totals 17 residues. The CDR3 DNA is TGTGCCAGCAGCTTATCAGGGATCACATCAAGATATCAGCCCCAGCATTTT. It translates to CASSLSGITSRYQPQHF.

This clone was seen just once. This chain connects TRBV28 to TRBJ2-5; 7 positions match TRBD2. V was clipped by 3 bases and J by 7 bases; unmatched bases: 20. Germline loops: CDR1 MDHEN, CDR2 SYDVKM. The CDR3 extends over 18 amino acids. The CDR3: CASSFHPRGERDLGTQYF. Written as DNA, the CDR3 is TGTGCCAGCAGTTTTCACCCTCGTGGAGAGCGGGACCTTGGGACCCAGTACTTC. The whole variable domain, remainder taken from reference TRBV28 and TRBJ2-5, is DVKVTQSSRYLVKRTGEKVFLECVQDMDHENMFWYRQDPGLGLRLIYFSYDVKMKEKGDIPEGYSVSREKKERFSLILESASTNQTSMYLCASSFHPRGERDLGTQYFGPGTRLLVL.

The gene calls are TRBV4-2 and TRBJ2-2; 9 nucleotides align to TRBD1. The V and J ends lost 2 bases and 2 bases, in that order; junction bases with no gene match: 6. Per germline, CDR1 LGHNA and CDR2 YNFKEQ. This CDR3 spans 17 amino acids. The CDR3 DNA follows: TGTGCCAGCAGCCAACTTCCGGGACAGGGTAACACCGGGGAGCTGTTTTTT. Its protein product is CASSQLPGQGNTGELFF.

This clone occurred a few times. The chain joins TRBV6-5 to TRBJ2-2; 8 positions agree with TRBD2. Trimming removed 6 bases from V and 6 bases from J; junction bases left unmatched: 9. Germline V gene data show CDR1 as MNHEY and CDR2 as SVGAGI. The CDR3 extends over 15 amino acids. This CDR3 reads CASSNGGAGPGELFF. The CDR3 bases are TGTGCCAGCAGCAACGGGGGGGCGGGGCCCGGGGAGCTGTTTTTT.

The chain's CDR3 is CASSLDGAARYF. CDR3 sequence (DNA): TGTGCCAGCAGCTTAGATGGGGCGGCCCGGTACTTC. The chain is built from TRBV7-9 and TRBJ2-4; TRBD1 might be the D (5 bases). The CDR3 sequence is 12 residues long. CDR1 is SEHNR, CDR2 FQNEAQ, per germline (reference sequence). Between the trimmed V and J ends, which lost 1 base and 15 bases, there was a span of 13 bases.

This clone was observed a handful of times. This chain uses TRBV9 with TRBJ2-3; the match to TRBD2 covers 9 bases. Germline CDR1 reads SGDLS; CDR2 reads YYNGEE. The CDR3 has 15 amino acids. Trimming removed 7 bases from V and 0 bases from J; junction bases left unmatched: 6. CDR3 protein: CASGRGGTSTDTQYF. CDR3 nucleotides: TGTGCCAGCGGGCGGGGGGGGACTAGCACAGATACGCAGTATTTT.

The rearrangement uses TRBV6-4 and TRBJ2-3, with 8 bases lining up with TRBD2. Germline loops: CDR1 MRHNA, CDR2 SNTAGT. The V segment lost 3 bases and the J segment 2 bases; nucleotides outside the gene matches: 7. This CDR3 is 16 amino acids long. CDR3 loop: CASSDVAGSVTDTQYF. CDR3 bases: TGTGCCAGCAGTGATGTAGCGGGATCAGTCACAGATACGCAGTATTTT.

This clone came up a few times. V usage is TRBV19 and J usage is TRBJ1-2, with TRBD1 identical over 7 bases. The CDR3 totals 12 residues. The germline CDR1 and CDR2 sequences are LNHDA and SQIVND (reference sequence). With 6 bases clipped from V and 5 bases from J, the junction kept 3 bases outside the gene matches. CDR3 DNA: TGTGCCAGTAGCAGGACAGGTTATGGCTACACCTTC. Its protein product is CASSRTGYGYTF.

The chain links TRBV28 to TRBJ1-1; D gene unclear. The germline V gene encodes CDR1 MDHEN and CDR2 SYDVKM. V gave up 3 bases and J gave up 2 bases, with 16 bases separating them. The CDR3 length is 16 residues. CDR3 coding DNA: TGTGCCAGCAGTTTGCGGCCCCGGCAGCGAAACACTGAAGCTTTCTTT. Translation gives CASSLRPRQRNTEAFF. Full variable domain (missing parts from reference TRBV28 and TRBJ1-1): DVKVTQSSRYLVKRTGEKVFLECVQDMDHENMFWYRQDPGLGLRLIYFSYDVKMKEKGDIPEGYSVSREKKERFSLILESASTNQTSMYLCASSLRPRQRNTEAFFGQGTRLTVV.